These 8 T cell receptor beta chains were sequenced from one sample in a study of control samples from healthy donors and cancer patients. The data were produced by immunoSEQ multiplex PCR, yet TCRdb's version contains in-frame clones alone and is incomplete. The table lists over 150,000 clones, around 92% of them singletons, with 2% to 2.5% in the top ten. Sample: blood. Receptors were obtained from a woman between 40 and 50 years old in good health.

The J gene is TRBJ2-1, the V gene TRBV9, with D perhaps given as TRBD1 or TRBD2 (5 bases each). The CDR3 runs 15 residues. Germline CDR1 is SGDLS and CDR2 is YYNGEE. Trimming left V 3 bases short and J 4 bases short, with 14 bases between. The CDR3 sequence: CASSGGTAGYNEQFF. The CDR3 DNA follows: TGTGCCAGCAGCGGGGGGACGGCCGGGTACAATGAGCAGTTCTTC.

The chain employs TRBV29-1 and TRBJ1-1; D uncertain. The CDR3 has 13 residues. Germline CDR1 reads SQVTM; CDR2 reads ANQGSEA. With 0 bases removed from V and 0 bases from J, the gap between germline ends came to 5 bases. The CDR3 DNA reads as TGCAGCGTTGAAGAAGGACTGAACACTGAAGCTTTCTTT. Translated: CSVEEGLNTEAFF.

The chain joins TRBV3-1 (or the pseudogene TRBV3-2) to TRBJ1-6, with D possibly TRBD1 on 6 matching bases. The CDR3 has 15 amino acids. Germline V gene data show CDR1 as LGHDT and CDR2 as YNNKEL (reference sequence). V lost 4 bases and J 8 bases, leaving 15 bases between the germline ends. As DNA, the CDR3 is TGTGCCAGCAGCCCCTCCTCAGCAGGGGATTCACCCCTCCACTTT. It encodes CASSPSSAGDSPLHF.

The CDR3 nucleotides read TGCGCCAGCAGTAGGGGGGGCTCCTACGAGCAGTACTTC. Its translation is CASSRGGSYEQYF. This rearrangement joins TRBV5-1 to TRBJ2-7, with D maybe TRBD2 (7 bases). Trimming pared 5 bases from V and 0 bases from J, leaving 9 bases between. The germline V gene encodes CDR1 SGHRS and CDR2 YFSETQ. The CDR3 extends over 13 amino acids. The variable domain in full, with the rest retrieved from reference TRBV5-1 and TRBJ2-7, is KAGVTQTPRYLIKTRGQQVTLSCSPISGHRSVSWYQQTPGQGLQFLFEYFSETQRNKGNFPGRFSGRQFSNSRSEMNVSTLELGDSALYLCASSRGGSYEQYFGPGTRLTVT.

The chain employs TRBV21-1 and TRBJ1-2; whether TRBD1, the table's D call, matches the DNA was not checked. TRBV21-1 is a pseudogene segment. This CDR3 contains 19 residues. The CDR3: CASSKSHNTGTGCNYGYTF. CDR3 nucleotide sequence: TGTGCCAGCAGCAAATCTCATAATACCGGGACAGGGTGCAACTATGGCTACACCTTC.

The CDR3, as DNA: TGTGCCAGTAGTATATCTGGGGGCGCGGGTGAAAAACTGTTTTTT. This codes for CASSISGGAGEKLFF. The chain is built from TRBV19 and TRBJ1-4; tentative D call: TRBD1 (6 bases). V shed 2 bases and J shed 7 bases, with 14 bases lying between them. Germline V gives CDR1 LNHDA, CDR2 SQIVND (reference sequence). The CDR3 contains 15 residues.

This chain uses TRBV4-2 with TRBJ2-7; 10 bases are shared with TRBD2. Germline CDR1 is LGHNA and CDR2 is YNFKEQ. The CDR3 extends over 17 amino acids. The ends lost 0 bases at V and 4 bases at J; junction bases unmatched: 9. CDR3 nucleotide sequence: TGTGCCAGCAGCCAAGAGGGCCCTAGCGGGGGTTTTTACGAGCAGTACTTC. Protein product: CASSQEGPSGGFYEQYF.

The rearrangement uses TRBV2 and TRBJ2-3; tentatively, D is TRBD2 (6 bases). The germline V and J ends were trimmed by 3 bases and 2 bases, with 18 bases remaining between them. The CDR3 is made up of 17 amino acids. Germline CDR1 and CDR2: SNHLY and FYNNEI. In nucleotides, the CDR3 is TGTGCCAGCAGTGATCTCTTTGGCGGGGCCGCCACAGATACGCAGTATTTT. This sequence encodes CASSDLFGGAATDTQYF.